This T cell receptor (beta chain) was sequenced during a study of blood T cell repertoires in COVID-19. Background on the study: Donors in the United States, Italy and Spain gave samples during acute or convalescent COVID-19.

Sequencing was performed with immunoSEQ multiplex PCR; in TCRdb, only in-frame clones are kept and a portion is missing. This table holds roughly 55,000 clones, 80% to 85% found once. Germline CDR1 and CDR2: SGHNT and YYREEE (reference sequence). This CDR3 comprises 14 residues. Losses at the gene ends were 4 bases for V and 4 bases for J; bases not matched to a gene: 7. The sequencing sample was made of peripheral blood. The TCR comes from a woman aged 60-75 years with acute or convalescent COVID-19. The genes are TRBV5-4 and TRBJ1-1; the match to TRBD1 covers 7 bases. The CDR3 is CASSNRGPGTEAFF. The CDR3 DNA is TGTGCCAGCAGCAATAGGGGGCCTGGCACTGAAGCTTTCTTT.